The 27 T cell receptor beta chains below come from one sample, sequenced in a study of CD8+CD57+ T cells in acquired aplastic anemia. Genomic DNA templated the TCR beta VDJ and CDR3 profiling. MiXCR, applied by TCRdb to the reads, yields one record per CDR3 protein. The sample has 150,000 to 200,000 distinct CDR3 sequences; 64% are singletons. The sequenced sample was sorted CD4+, CD8+, or CD8+CD57+ T cells (not recorded which) from PBMCs. All receptors derive from a human donor with severe aplastic anemia or a healthy control (not recorded which).

This rearrangement joins TRBV15 to TRBJ2-6; D ambiguous. Trimming removed 0 bases from V and 1 base from J, with 10 bases in between. The CDR3 length is 17 residues. The germline CDR1 and CDR2 sequences are LNHNV and YYDKDF (reference sequence). CDR3 protein: CATSRDRRFSGANVLTF. The CDR3 nucleotides read TGTGCCACCAGCAGAGATAGGCGATTTTCTGGGGCCAACGTCCTGACTTTC. Complete variable domain (other parts from reference TRBV15 and TRBJ2-6): DAMVIQNPRYQVTQFGKPVTLSCSQTLNHNVMYWYQQKSSQAPKLLFHYYDKDFNNEADTPDNFQSRRPNTSFCFLDIRSPGLGDTAMYLCATSRDRRFSGANVLTFGAGSRLTVL.

V is TRBV19 and J is TRBJ1-3; 10 bases are a match to TRBD1. After removal of 6 bases from V and 3 bases from J, the junction contained 5 bases not matched to a gene. The CDR3 is 15 amino acids. Germline V lookup: CDR1 LNHDA, CDR2 SQIVND (reference sequence). CDR3 residues: CASRKTGGFGNTIYF. CDR3 bases: TGTGCCAGTAGGAAGACAGGGGGCTTTGGAAACACCATATATTTT.

The chain combines TRBV7-6 with TRBJ2-5; D is possibly TRBD2 (7 bases). Trimming removed 4 bases from V and 5 bases from J, with 14 bases in between. The CDR3 loop spans 14 amino acids. Germline loops: CDR1 SGHVS, CDR2 FNYEAQ. DNA of the CDR3: TGTGCCAGCAGCTCAAGGGGGGGCCTGGAGACCCAGTACTTC. This encodes CASSSRGGLETQYF. Variable domain in full (rest from reference TRBV7-6 and TRBJ2-5): GAGVSQSPRYKVTKRGQDVALRCDPISGHVSLYWYRQALGQGPEFLTYFNYEAQQDKSGLPNDRFSAERPEGSISTLTIQRTEQRDSAMYRCASSSRGGLETQYFGPGTRLLVL.

This rearrangement joins TRBV7-3 to TRBJ1-1; no clear D gene. From germline, CDR1 is SGHTA and CDR2 FQGTGA. The CDR3 totals 12 residues. Trimming took 4 bases from V and 9 from J, leaving 12 bases between them. The chain's CDR3 is CASSSFGEQAFF. CDR3 sequence (DNA): TGTGCCAGCAGCTCATTCGGAGAACAAGCTTTCTTT.

This clonotype was counted a single time. This chain joins TRBV7-9 and TRBJ2-7, with D uncertain. Germline CDR1 and CDR2: SEHNR and FQNEAQ (reference sequence). Trimming shortened V by 5 bases and J by 6 bases, and 8 bases separated the two germline ends. The CDR3 length is 11 residues. This chain's CDR3 is CASSGAGEQYF. CDR3 coding DNA: TGTGCCAGCAGCGGAGCCGGCGAGCAGTACTTC. Drawing the rest from reference TRBV7-9 and TRBJ2-7, the complete variable domain is DTGVSQNPRHKITKRGQNVTFRCDPISEHNRLYWYRQTLGQGPEFLTYFQNEAQLEKSRLLSDRFSAERPKGSFSTLEIQRTEQGDSAMYLCASSGAGEQYFGPGTRLTVT.

V and J are TRBV10-3 and TRBJ1-1; tentatively, D is TRBD1 (5 bases). Germline CDR1 reads ENHRY; CDR2 reads SYGVKD. V was clipped by 8 bases and J by 7 bases, with 20 bases between them. The CDR3 sequence is 14 residues long. CDR3 in DNA: TGTGCCATCGGCAAAGGCGGGGCTCTCGGTGAAGCTTTCTTT. This codes for CAIGKGGALGEAFF.

The J gene is TRBJ1-6, the V gene TRBV7-8; 8 bases fit TRBD1. V lost 0 bases to trimming and J lost 3 bases; unmatched junction nucleotides: 1. The germline V gene encodes CDR1 SGHVS and CDR2 FQNEAQ. The CDR3 runs 16 residues. Written as DNA, the CDR3 is TGTGCCAGCAGCTTAGCGGGGACAGGCTATAATTCACCCCTCCACTTT. Translated, it gives CASSLAGTGYNSPLHF.

V and J are TRBV19 and TRBJ1-2; D is perhaps TRBD1 (6 bases). V lost 6 bases to trimming and J lost 8 bases, with 16 bases between them. Germline V gene lookup returns CDR1 LNHDA and CDR2 SQIVND (reference sequence). This CDR3 spans 13 amino acids. The CDR3 bases are TGTGCCAGTAGCCCAACAGGGTACGAAGGCTACACCTTC. Its translation: CASSPTGYEGYTF.

This clonotype was recorded once. The rearrangement uses TRBV19 and TRBJ1-2, with TRBD1 identical over 9 bases. The germline gives CDR1 LNHDA, CDR2 SQIVND (reference sequence). This CDR3 has 15 amino acids. The J segment lost 6 bases and the V segment lost 11 bases, leaving 16 bases of the junction unmatched. CDR3 DNA: TGTGCCTTTACAGGGGGCGTCTATATGCTTGATGGCTACACCTTC. Amino acids: CAFTGGVYMLDGYTF.

The V and J genes are TRBV7-2 and TRBJ2-7, with TRBD2 matching 9 bases. Trimming at V came to 6 bases and at J to 0 bases, leaving 6 bases not matched to a gene. CDR1 is SGHTA and CDR2 is FQGNSA in the germline V gene. The CDR3 has 15 residues. This CDR3 is CASRLISGSSYEQYF. CDR3 DNA sequence: TGTGCCAGCAGGCTTATTAGCGGGAGCTCCTACGAGCAGTACTTC.

The chain combines TRBV2 with TRBJ2-5; D may be TRBD1 or TRBD2 (7 bases each). CDR1 SNHLY and CDR2 FYNNEI come from the germline V gene. V lost 5 bases and J 2 bases, leaving 27 bases between the germline ends. The CDR3 totals 19 residues. The CDR3 loop reads CASSLIRGGGSPLQETQYF. Here the CDR3 DNA reads TGTGCCAGCAGTCTAATCAGGGGAGGGGGCAGTCCCCTTCAAGAGACCCAGTACTTC.

This clonotype has only a few counts. This sequence joins TRBV7-9 and TRBJ2-7, with D tentatively TRBD2 (5 bases). V lost 1 base, J lost 6 bases, and 13 bases lay in between. The CDR3 has 14 amino acids. CDR1 is SEHNR and CDR2 is FQNEAQ in the germline V gene (reference sequence). The CDR3 nucleotides read TGTGCCAGCAGCTTAGTCCTAGCCTCCCCCGAGCAGTACTTC. Its protein is CASSLVLASPEQYF.

This chain links TRBV2 with TRBJ2-1; 8 bases agree with TRBD2. The CDR3 has 15 residues. After removal of 6 bases from V and 5 bases from J, the junction contained 9 bases not matched to a gene. The V gene's germline CDR1 is SNHLY and CDR2 FYNNEI. CDR3 amino acids: CASRYSGSSHNEQFF. Here the CDR3 DNA reads TGTGCCAGCAGGTACAGCGGGAGTTCCCACAATGAGCAGTTCTTC.

The rearrangement links TRBV24-1 to TRBJ1-6; 11 bases align to TRBD1. The CDR3 contains 16 residues. From germline, CDR1 is KGHDR and CDR2 SFDVKD. With V trimmed by 12 bases and J by 12 bases, 18 bases remained unmatched. CDR3 coding DNA: TGTGCCCCATGGTGGGATAGGGGACAGGGGGAGGTACCCCTCCACTTT. It is translated as CAPWWDRGQGEVPLHF.

This clonotype was detected many times. The V gene is TRBV3-1, the J gene TRBJ2-3; D remains ambiguous. V lost 5 bases and J lost 4, with 1 base in between. The germline V gene encodes CDR1 LGHDT and CDR2 YNNKEL (reference sequence). The CDR3 is made up of 10 amino acids. CDR3 protein: CASSSDTQYF. CDR3 bases: TGTGCCAGCAGCTCAGATACGCAGTATTTT.

This chain's CDR3 is CATSRPFPGQGVYGYTF. The CDR3 DNA is TGTGCCACCAGCAGACCATTTCCGGGACAGGGGGTCTATGGCTACACCTTC. The chain links TRBV15 to TRBJ1-2, with TRBD1 identical over 11 bases. The J segment lost 4 bases and the V segment lost 2 bases, leaving 9 bases of the junction unmatched. The CDR3 has 17 amino acids. Germline CDR1 LNHNV, CDR2 YYDKDF (reference sequence).

This clonotype showed up many times. The CDR3 reads CASSEEDAGGGYNSPLHF. CDR3 in DNA: TGTGCCAGCAGTGAAGAGGACGCAGGGGGCGGCTATAATTCACCCCTCCACTTT. The chain is built from TRBV6-1 and TRBJ1-6, with 8 bases matching TRBD1. After removal of 1 base from V and 3 bases from J, the junction contained 8 bases not matched to a gene. Germline CDR1 MNHNS, CDR2 SASEGT. The CDR3 totals 18 residues.

The rearrangement joins TRBV20-1 to TRBJ2-1, with TRBD2 matching over 10 bases. This CDR3 comprises 14 residues. V shed 1 base and J 7 bases; nucleotides not matched to a gene: 4. Per germline, CDR1 DFQATT and CDR2 SNEGSKA (reference sequence). This CDR3 is CSARVLAGVNEQFF. The CDR3 bases are TGCAGTGCTAGAGTTCTAGCGGGGGTGAATGAGCAGTTCTTC.

The CDR3 DNA reads TGTGCCAGCAGCTTAGGCCAAGACAGCTCTGGGGCCAACGTCCTGACTTTC. It specifies CASSLGQDSSGANVLTF. This chain connects TRBV7-9 to TRBJ2-6; a possible D gene is TRBD1 (5 bases). V lost 1 base and J lost 0, with 10 bases in between. The CDR3 spans 17 residues. Germline values: CDR1 SEHNR, CDR2 FQNEAQ (reference sequence).

The V and J genes are TRBV2 and TRBJ1-1; D is uncertain. CDR1 and CDR2 from the germline V gene are SNHLY and FYNNEI. The CDR3 sequence is 13 residues long. V was trimmed by 7 bases and J by 1 base, leaving 10 bases between them. The CDR3 sequence: CASKYSPNTEAFF. DNA of the CDR3: TGTGCCAGCAAGTACAGCCCGAACACTGAAGCTTTCTTT.

This clonotype turned up a few times. The V call is TRBV20-1, the J call TRBJ2-7; D may match TRBD1 or TRBD2 (5 bases each). V was cut by 4 bases and J by 3 bases, with 16 bases left in between. The CDR3 is made up of 14 amino acids. Per germline, CDR1 DFQATT and CDR2 SNEGSKA (reference sequence). The chain's CDR3 is CSANPGYGGYEQYF. CDR3 DNA sequence: TGCAGTGCTAACCCTGGGTATGGGGGCTACGAGCAGTACTTC.

Comments on this clonotype: At one boundary the junction diverges from the germline segment, which might be a read error. V and J are TRBV7-9 and TRBJ2-2; 7 bases fit TRBD1. The germline V gene has CDR1 SEHNR and CDR2 FQNEAQ (reference sequence). The length of the CDR3 is 8 residues. The CDR3 region has the DNA TGTGCCAGTAGCCAGGGGGTATTT. This gives the protein CASSQGVF.

The chain is built from TRBV7-9 and TRBJ2-7; 11 positions agree with TRBD2. The CDR3 sequence is 16 residues long. Trimming took 4 bases from V and 3 from J; bases not matched to a gene: 8. Germline loops: CDR1 SEHNR, CDR2 FQNEAQ (reference sequence). The CDR3 region has the DNA TGTGCCAGCAGCTATACTAGCGGGAGTCTTAACTACGAGCAGTACTTC. Protein: CASSYTSGSLNYEQYF. Combining the CDR3 with reference TRBV7-9 and TRBJ2-7 gives the whole variable domain DTGVSQNPRHKITKRGQNVTFRCDPISEHNRLYWYRQTLGQGPEFLTYFQNEAQLEKSRLLSDRFSAERPKGSFSTLEIQRTEQGDSAMYLCASSYTSGSLNYEQYFGPGTRLTVT.

As concerns this clonotype: The junction and the germline gene differ at one end; a read error may be behind it. The chain has TRBV12-3 or TRBV12-4 and TRBJ1-1, with TRBD1 as a possible D gene (5 bases). The CDR3 contains 12 residues. This chain's CDR3 is CASSVGTASIGF. In nucleotides, the CDR3 is TGTGCCAGCAGTGTCGGGACGGCCTCCATCGGATTT.

V is TRBV12-3 or TRBV12-4 and J is TRBJ2-1, with 7 bases that match TRBD1. Losses at the gene ends were 2 bases for V and 9 bases for J; bases not matched to a gene: 10. This CDR3 region has 15 residues. CDR3 nucleotides: TGTGCCAGCAGTTTATATGGGGACAGCTCCAGTGAGCAGTTCTTC. This sequence encodes CASSLYGDSSSEQFF.

This clonotype has only a few counts. The V gene is TRBV10-3, the J gene TRBJ1-2, with 8 bases aligning to TRBD1. The CDR3 contains 14 residues. CDR1 and CDR2 from the germline V gene are ENHRY and SYGVKD. Losses at the gene ends were 4 bases for V and 6 bases for J; bases not matched to a gene: 7. This chain's CDR3 is CAISAAATGDGYTF. The CDR3 DNA follows: TGTGCCATCAGTGCGGCGGCGACAGGGGATGGCTACACCTTC.

J is TRBJ1-2 and V is TRBV5-1, with 9 nucleotides matching TRBD1. V dropped 0 bases and J dropped 7; count of bases not matched to a gene: 4. Germline V gives CDR1 SGHRS, CDR2 YFSETQ. The CDR3 extends over 14 amino acids. The CDR3 loop reads CASSLDTGGGGYTF. The CDR3 region has the DNA TGCGCCAGCAGCTTGGACACAGGGGGCGGTGGCTACACCTTC.